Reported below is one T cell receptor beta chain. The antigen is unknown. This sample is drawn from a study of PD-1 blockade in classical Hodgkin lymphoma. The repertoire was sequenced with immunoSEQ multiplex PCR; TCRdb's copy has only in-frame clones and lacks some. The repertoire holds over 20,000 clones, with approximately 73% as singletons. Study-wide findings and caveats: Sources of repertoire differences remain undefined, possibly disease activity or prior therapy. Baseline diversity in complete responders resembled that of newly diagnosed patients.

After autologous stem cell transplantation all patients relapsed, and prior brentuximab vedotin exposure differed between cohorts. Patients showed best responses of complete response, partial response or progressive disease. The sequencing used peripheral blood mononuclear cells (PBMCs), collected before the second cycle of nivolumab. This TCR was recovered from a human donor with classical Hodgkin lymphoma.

The CDR3 DNA sequence: TGCGCCAGCAGCATCGGCGTGGCAGGGAGAGGGGGTGGCTACACCTTC. It is translated as CASSIGVAGRGGGYTF. V is TRBV5-1 and J is TRBJ1-2, with D tentatively TRBD1 (6 bases). This CDR3 contains 16 residues. The germline CDR1 and CDR2 sequences are SGHRS and YFSETQ. Between the trimmed V and J ends, which lost 4 bases and 7 bases, there was a span of 23 bases. Supplemented by reference TRBV5-1 and TRBJ1-2, the full variable domain reads KAGVTQTPRYLIKTRGQQVTLSCSPISGHRSVSWYQQTPGQGLQFLFEYFSETQRNKGNFPGRFSGRQFSNSRSEMNVSTLELGDSALYLCASSIGVAGRGGGYTFGSGTRLTVV.